Below, 22 T cell receptor beta chains from the same sample are listed, as sequenced in a study of T cell responses to AZD1222 COVID-19 vaccine. Produced via immunoSEQ multiplex PCR; TCRdb's table is partial and in-frame only. The sample lists approximately 160,000 clones, 90% to 95% occurring once. This specimen was peripheral blood, taken 28 days after the second AZD1222 dose. The source is an adult who received the AZD1222 COVID-19 vaccine.

This clone has just one count. CDR3 in amino acids: CSASKGQAWGEQFF. The CDR3 nucleotides are TGCAGTGCTAGTAAGGGACAGGCGTGGGGTGAGCAGTTCTTC. This sequence joins TRBV20-1 and TRBJ2-1; the match to TRBD1 covers 8 bases. Unmatched junction bases numbered 10, after V lost 3 bases and J lost 9 bases. The CDR3 contains 14 residues. Per germline, CDR1 DFQATT and CDR2 SNEGSKA (reference sequence).

The rearrangement links TRBV5-3 to TRBJ2-1; D perhaps matches TRBD1 (5 bases). TRBV5-3 counts as an open reading frame of uncertain function. This CDR3 region has 15 residues. V lost 0 bases and J 8 bases, leaving 15 bases between the germline ends. CDR3 DNA: TGTGCCAGAAGCTTGGTTAGTCCAGCCAGGGATGAGCAGTTCTTC. Translating gives CARSLVSPARDEQFF.

As concerns this clone: Other DNA sequences in this specimen translate into the identical CDR3. The chain couples TRBV5-1 to TRBJ2-5; the D is unclear. This CDR3 comprises 11 residues. Between the trimmed V and J ends, which lost 4 bases and 2 bases, there was a span of 3 bases. Germline-derived CDR1 and CDR2 are SGHRS and YFSETQ. The DNA for the CDR3 is TGCGCCAGCAGCATTCAAGAGACCCAGTACTTC. It encodes CASSIQETQYF.

The chain employs TRBV27 and TRBJ1-5; 7 bases line up with TRBD1. CDR3 length equals 14 residues. V was clipped by 7 bases and J by 4 bases; unmatched bases: 7. Germline loops: CDR1 MNHEY, CDR2 SMNVEV (reference sequence). CDR3 DNA: TGTGCCAGCAAGGGTGGGACAGTTAATCAGCCCCAGCATTTT. Translation: CASKGGTVNQPQHF.

J is TRBJ1-2 and V is TRBV2; perhaps TRBD1 as D (6 bases). Germline CDR1 is SNHLY and CDR2 is FYNNEI. Deletions cut 3 bases from V and 2 bases from J, with 7 bases between. The CDR3 loop spans 13 amino acids. The CDR3 spells CASSETGNYGYTF. CDR3 coding DNA: TGTGCCAGCAGTGAGACAGGCAACTATGGCTACACCTTC.

This clone was seen just once. This chain joins TRBV23-1 and TRBJ2-3; D is perhaps TRBD1 or TRBD2 (6 bases each). TRBV23-1 is an ORF for which the function is uncertain. The V gene lost 2 bases and the J gene lost 1 base, with 16 bases spanning the gap. This CDR3 contains 17 residues. In DNA form, the CDR3 reads TGCGCCAGCAGTCAACCTAAAGGGGGAGGAGGCACAGATACGCAGTATTTT. Translated, it gives CASSQPKGGGGTDTQYF.

The chain carries TRBV6-1 and TRBJ2-5; D gene uncertain. CDR1 MNHNS and CDR2 SASEGT come from the germline V gene. The CDR3 has 14 amino acids. V lost 6 bases, J lost 3 bases, and 14 bases lay in between. The CDR3 DNA is TGTGCCAGCAGCTACCTAGGCCCGAAAGAGACCCAGTACTTC. It yields the protein CASSYLGPKETQYF.

The V and J genes are TRBV5-1 and TRBJ2-3; D is unclear. The germline V and J ends were trimmed by 0 bases and 3 bases, with 8 bases remaining between them. The CDR3 is made up of 14 amino acids. Per germline, CDR1 SGHRS and CDR2 YFSETQ. CDR3 in DNA: TGCGCCAGCAGCTTGGGAGTGACAACAGATACGCAGTATTTT. It yields the protein CASSLGVTTDTQYF.

The V gene is TRBV18, the J gene TRBJ2-1, with unresolved D. CDR3 length: 16 amino acids. In germline, CDR1 is KGHSH, CDR2 LQKENI. Between the trimmed V and J ends, which lost 4 bases and 0 bases, there was a span of 13 bases. This CDR3 is CASSQHGVGSYNEQFF. The CDR3 DNA reads as TGTGCCAGCTCACAGCACGGAGTTGGCTCCTACAATGAGCAGTTCTTC.

This chain joins TRBV5-1 and TRBJ1-3, with a tentative D call TRBD1 (6 bases). The CDR3 loop spans 16 amino acids. Trimming took off 3 bases at V and 4 bases at J, with 17 bases between the two ends. Germline V CDR1 and CDR2: SGHRS, YFSETQ. This CDR3 is CASSSQAGVGGNTIYF. The CDR3 nucleotides read TGCGCCAGCAGCTCACAAGCAGGGGTCGGAGGAAACACCATATATTTT.

The J gene is TRBJ1-1, the V gene TRBV6-5, with D possibly being TRBD1 (5 bases). The CDR3 spans 12 residues. V was trimmed by 3 bases and J by 11 bases, leaving 13 bases between them. Germline V CDR1 and CDR2: MNHEY, SVGAGI. For the CDR3, the DNA is TGTGCCAGCAGTTATGGGGCTGGGGACGCTTTCTTT. It specifies CASSYGAGDAFF.

V is TRBV16 and J is TRBJ2-3; D gene unclear. Germline V gene data show CDR1 as KGHSY and CDR2 as FQNENV. Trimming took 1 base from V and 2 from J, leaving 10 bases between them. This CDR3 comprises 15 residues. The CDR3 DNA sequence: TGTGCCAGCAGCCAATTAGGCGGATACACAGATACGCAGTATTTT. It translates to CASSQLGGYTDTQYF.

CDR3 loop: CASSPPPTDTQYF. The CDR3 nucleotides read TGTGCCAGCTCACCACCGCCAACAGATACGCAGTATTTT. V and J are TRBV18 and TRBJ2-3, with unresolved D. This CDR3 comprises 13 residues. V was trimmed by 0 bases and J by 3 bases, leaving 4 bases between them. Germline V CDR1 and CDR2: KGHSH, LQKENI.

V gene TRBV9 combines with J gene TRBJ1-1; D is unclear. The CDR3 spans 16 residues. Trimming removed 0 bases at V and 0 bases at J, with 12 bases between. Germline CDR1 reads SGDLS; CDR2 reads YYNGEE. CDR3: CASSVEPRPVNTEAFF. The CDR3 DNA reads TGTGCCAGCAGCGTAGAACCCCGGCCAGTGAACACTGAAGCTTTCTTT.

The chain links TRBV6-5 to TRBJ1-2; D is possibly TRBD1 (5 bases). CDR1 and CDR2 from the germline V gene are MNHEY and SVGAGI. Trimming pared 0 bases from V and 6 bases from J, leaving 11 bases between. The CDR3 runs to 14 residues. The CDR3 loop is CASSYSGLSHGYTF. As DNA, the CDR3 is TGTGCCAGCAGTTACTCGGGACTCTCGCATGGCTACACCTTC.

The genes are TRBV5-6 and TRBJ2-7; 13 bases map to TRBD2. With V trimmed by 2 bases and J by 2 bases, 1 base remained unmatched. Germline CDR1 reads SGHDT; CDR2 reads YYEEEE. The CDR3 has 15 residues. CDR3 sequence reads: CASSFGTSGAYEQYF. Written as DNA, the CDR3 is TGTGCCAGCAGCTTCGGGACTAGCGGGGCCTACGAGCAGTACTTC.

The chain employs TRBV6-5 and TRBJ1-3; D is ambiguous. The V end was cut by 0 bases, the J end by 4 bases, with 13 bases between. CDR3 length: 16 amino acids. Germline CDR1 and CDR2: MNHEY and SVGAGI. In nucleotides, the CDR3 is TGTGCCAGCAGTTACTCAAGGACGGCGAGGGGAAACACCATATATTTT. It codes for CASSYSRTARGNTIYF.

This chain links TRBV6-2 or TRBV6-3 with TRBJ1-2, with a possible D match to TRBD1 (5 bases). This CDR3 spans 14 amino acids. V was shortened by 4 bases and J by 7 bases, with 16 bases between the two germline ends. Germline CDR1 MNHEY, CDR2 SVGEGT. DNA of the CDR3: TGTGCCAGCAGTTTCCGCCCGGGGACCATTGGCTACACCTTC. It encodes CASSFRPGTIGYTF.

The chain is built from TRBV19 and TRBJ1-2; TRBD1 might be the D (6 bases). V was clipped by 5 bases and J by 7 bases, with 14 bases between them. From germline, CDR1 is LNHDA and CDR2 SQIVND (reference sequence). This CDR3 region has 13 residues. CDR3 coding DNA: TGTGCCAGTAGTGTACAGGGAGGACGTGGCTACACCTTC. It translates to CASSVQGGRGYTF.

This chain joins TRBV19 and TRBJ1-1, with D possibly TRBD1 on 5 matching bases. The ends were cut back, 0 bases at V and 1 base at J, with 18 bases in the middle. The CDR3 totals 18 residues. CDR1 is LNHDA, CDR2 SQIVND, per germline (reference sequence). This CDR3 is CASSIDLRPGGRNTEAFF. In nucleotides, the CDR3 is TGTGCCAGTAGTATAGATCTGAGGCCTGGGGGTAGGAACACTGAAGCTTTCTTT.

This chain connects TRBV28 to TRBJ2-1; D not resolved. Germline V lookup: CDR1 MDHEN, CDR2 SYDVKM. This CDR3 contains 12 residues. With 2 bases removed from V and 15 bases from J, the gap between germline ends came to 14 bases. The CDR3 nucleotides are TGTGCCAGCAGTTTAGGTGGCCCCTTTGTGTTCTTC. Its translation: CASSLGGPFVFF.

The chain employs TRBV2 and TRBJ2-3; 9 bases fit TRBD2. CDR3 size: 14 residues. V dropped 8 bases and J dropped 2; count of bases not matched to a gene: 5. Germline CDR1 SNHLY, CDR2 FYNNEI. CDR3 loop: CASCLAGPTDTQYF. The CDR3 DNA is TGTGCCAGCTGCCTAGCGGGGCCCACAGATACGCAGTATTTT.